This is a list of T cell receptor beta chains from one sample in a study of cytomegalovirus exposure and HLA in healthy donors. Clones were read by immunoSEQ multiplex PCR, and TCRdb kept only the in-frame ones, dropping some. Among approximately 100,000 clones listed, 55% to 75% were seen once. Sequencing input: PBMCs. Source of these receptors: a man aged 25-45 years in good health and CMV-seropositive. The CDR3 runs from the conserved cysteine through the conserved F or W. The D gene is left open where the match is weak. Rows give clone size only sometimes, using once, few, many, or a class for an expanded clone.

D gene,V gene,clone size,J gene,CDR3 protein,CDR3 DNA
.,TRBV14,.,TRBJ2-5,CASSLHTGTQETQYF,TGTGCCAGCAGCCTTCATACCGGGACTCAAGAGACCCAGTACTTC
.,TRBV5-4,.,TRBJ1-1,CASSTRVNTEAFF,TGTGCCAGCTCTACCCGGGTGAACACTGAAGCTTTCTTT
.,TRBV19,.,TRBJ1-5,CASTTQKAGNQPQHF,TGTGCCAGTACCACCCAAAAGGCGGGCAATCAGCCCCAGCATTTT
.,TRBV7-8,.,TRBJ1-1,CASSTVSMLGTEAFF,TGTGCCAGCAGCACAGTCTCGATGCTGGGCACTGAAGCTTTCTTT
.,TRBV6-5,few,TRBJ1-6,CASSYSAGLNSPLHF,TGTGCCAGCAGTTACTCCGCGGGTTTAAATTCACCCCTCCACTTT
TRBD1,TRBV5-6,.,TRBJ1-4,CASSQTGTGVEEKLFF,TGTGCCAGCAGCCAAACCGGGACAGGGGTCGAGGAAAAACTGTTTTTT
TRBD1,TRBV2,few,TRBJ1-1,CASSLDRGAEAFF,TGTGCCAGCAGTCTGGACAGGGGAGCTGAAGCTTTCTTT
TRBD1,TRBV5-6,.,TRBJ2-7,CASSSRTGRNEQYF,TGTGCCAGCAGCTCCCGGACAGGGAGGAACGAGCAGTACTTC
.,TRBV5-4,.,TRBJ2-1,CASSLSGFNEQFF,TGTGCCAGCAGCTTGTCGGGGTTCAATGAGCAGTTCTTC
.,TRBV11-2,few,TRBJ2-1,CASSSLRGPRNEQFF,TGTGCCAGCAGCTCCTTACGGGGTCCCAGGAATGAGCAGTTCTTC
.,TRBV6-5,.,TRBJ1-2,CASRRGLFYGYTF,TGTGCCAGCAGGCGAGGACTTTTCTATGGCTACACCTTC
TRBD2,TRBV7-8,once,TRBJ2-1,CASSLGFGTSGSYNEQFF,TGTGCCAGCAGCTTAGGGTTCGGGACTAGCGGCTCCTACAATGAGCAGTTCTTC
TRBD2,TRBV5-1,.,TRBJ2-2,CASSLISGGAAGELFF,TGCGCCAGCAGCTTGATTAGCGGGGGGGCCGCCGGGGAGCTGTTTTTT
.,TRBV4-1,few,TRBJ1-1,CASSQAGVGNTEAFF,TGCGCCAGCAGCCAAGCGGGGGTTGGGAACACTGAAGCTTTCTTT
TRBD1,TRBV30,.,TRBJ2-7,CAWSPGQGDYEQYF,TGTGCCTGGAGTCCGGGACAGGGGGATTACGAGCAGTACTTC
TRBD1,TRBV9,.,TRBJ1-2,CASEAGGGYTF,TGTGCCAGCGAAGCAGGGGGTGGCTACACCTTC
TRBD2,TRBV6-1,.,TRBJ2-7,CASGIAGPYEQYF,TGTGCCAGCGGGATAGCGGGGCCTTACGAGCAGTACTTC
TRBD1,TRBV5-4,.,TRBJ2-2,CASSLPTGTASGELFF,TGTGCCAGCAGCTTGCCGACCGGGACAGCCTCCGGGGAGCTGTTTTTT
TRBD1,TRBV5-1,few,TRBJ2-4,CASRAGGEGNIQYF,TGCGCCAGCAGAGCAGGGGGCGAGGGGAACATTCAGTACTTC
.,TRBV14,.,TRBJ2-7,CASSLRDNSYEQYF,TGTGCCAGCAGCCTCCGGGACAACTCCTACGAGCAGTACTTC
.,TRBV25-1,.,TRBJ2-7,CASSEVGHDYEQYF,TGTGCCAGCAGTGAGGTGGGACACGACTACGAGCAGTACTTC
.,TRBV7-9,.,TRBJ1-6,CASTEGGSSYNSPLHF,TGTGCCAGCACCGAGGGCGGGAGCTCCTATAATTCACCCCTCCACTTT
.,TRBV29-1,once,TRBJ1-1,CSVDRFMNTEAFF,TGCAGCGTTGACAGGTTTATGAACACTGAAGCTTTCTTT
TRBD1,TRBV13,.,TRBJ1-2,CASSTSGQANYGYTF,TGTGCCAGCAGCACCTCAGGACAGGCTAACTATGGCTACACCTTC
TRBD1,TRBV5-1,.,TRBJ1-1,CASSLIPTGGETEAFF,TGCGCCAGCAGCTTAATCCCGACAGGGGGAGAAACTGAAGCTTTCTTT
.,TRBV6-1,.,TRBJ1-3,CASSPLTGNVYF,TGTGCCAGCAGTCCCTTGACAGGAAACGTATATTTT
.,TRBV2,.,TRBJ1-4,CASSEEVEKLFF,TGTGCCAGCAGTGAGGAGGTCGAAAAACTGTTTTTT
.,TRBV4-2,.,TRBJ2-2,CASSQDNRWELFF,TGTGCCAGCAGCCAAGATAACCGGTGGGAGCTGTTTTTT
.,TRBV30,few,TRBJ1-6,CAWRSSYNSPLHF,TGTGCCTGGCGGAGCTCCTATAATTCACCCCTCCACTTT
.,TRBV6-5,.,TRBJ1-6,CASSEPGAPLHF,TGTGCCAGCAGTGAACCGGGTGCACCCCTCCACTTT
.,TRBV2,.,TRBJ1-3,CASERDALNSGNTIYF,TGTGCCAGCGAGCGGGACGCACTTAACTCTGGAAACACCATATATTTT
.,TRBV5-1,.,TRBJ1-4,CASSLSGAGSNEKLFF,TGCGCCAGCAGCTTGTCAGGGGCAGGGTCTAATGAAAAACTGTTTTTT
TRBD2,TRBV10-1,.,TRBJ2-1,CASSSSGGYNEQFF,TGCGCCAGCAGTTCTAGCGGGGGCTACAATGAGCAGTTCTTC
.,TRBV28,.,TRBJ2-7,CASSSWAGANEQYF,TGTGCCAGCAGTTCCTGGGCAGGGGCAAACGAGCAGTACTTC
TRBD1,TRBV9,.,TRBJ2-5,CASSVWATGVDETQYF,TGTGCCAGCAGCGTATGGGCGACAGGGGTTGATGAGACCCAGTACTTC
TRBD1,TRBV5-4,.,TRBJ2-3,CASRSITGGSDTQYF,TGTGCCAGCAGATCTATAACAGGGGGCTCAGATACGCAGTATTTT
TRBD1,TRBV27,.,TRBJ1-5,CASSREDRGHGQPQHF,TGTGCCAGCAGTCGGGAGGACAGGGGGCACGGTCAGCCCCAGCATTTT
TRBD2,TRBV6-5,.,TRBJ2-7,CASSYSTSGTYEQYF,TGTGCCAGCAGTTACTCAACTAGCGGAACGTACGAGCAGTACTTC
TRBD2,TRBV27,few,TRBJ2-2,CASTGGENTGELFF,TGTGCCAGCACTGGGGGGGAGAACACCGGGGAGCTGTTTTTT
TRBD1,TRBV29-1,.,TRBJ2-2,CSVEDTGTGVTGELFF,TGCAGCGTTGAAGATACCGGGACAGGGGTCACCGGGGAGCTGTTTTTT
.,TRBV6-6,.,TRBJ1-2,CASSYGPNYGYTF,TGTGCCAGCAGTTATGGCCCCAACTATGGCTACACCTTC
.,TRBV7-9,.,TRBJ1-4,CASSFAYSATNEKLFF,TGTGCCAGCAGCTTCGCCTATAGCGCAACTAATGAAAAACTGTTTTTT
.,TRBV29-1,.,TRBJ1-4,CSVGAEKLFF,TGCAGCGTTGGGGCAGAAAAACTGTTTTTT
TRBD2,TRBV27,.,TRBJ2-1,CASSLSKFASGGANEQFF,TGTGCCAGCAGTTTATCGAAGTTCGCTAGCGGGGGGGCGAATGAGCAGTTCTTC
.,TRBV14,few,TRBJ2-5,CASSDQGQETQYF,TGTGCCAGCAGCGACCAGGGCCAAGAGACCCAGTACTTC
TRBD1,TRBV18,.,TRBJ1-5,CASSPGQSNQPQHF,TGTGCCAGCTCACCGGGACAGAGCAATCAGCCCCAGCATTTT
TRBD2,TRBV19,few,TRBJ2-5,CASSPGGLGTQYF,TGTGCCAGTAGCCCGGGAGGTCTTGGAACCCAGTACTTC
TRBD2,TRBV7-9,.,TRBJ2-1,CSSSGSGGVSYNEQFF,TGTTCCAGCAGCGGTAGCGGGGGGGTCTCCTACAATGAGCAGTTCTTC
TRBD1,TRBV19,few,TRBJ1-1,CASSIDRGTEAFF,TGTGCCAGTAGTATCGACAGGGGCACTGAAGCTTTCTTT
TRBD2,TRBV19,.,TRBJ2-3,CASSPRGTSGSTDTQYF,TGTGCCAGTAGCCCGCGAGGGACTAGCGGGAGCACAGATACGCAGTATTTT
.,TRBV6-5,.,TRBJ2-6,CASSLQGAGANVLTF,TGTGCCAGCAGTTTACAGGGAGCCGGGGCCAACGTCCTGACTTTC
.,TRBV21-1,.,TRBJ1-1,CASSLRTGAMNTEAFF,TGTGCCAGCAGCTTGAGGACAGGTGCCATGAACACTGAAGCTTTCTTT
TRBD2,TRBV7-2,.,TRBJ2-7,CASSFSGGSYEQYF,TGTGCCAGCAGCTTTAGCGGGGGATCCTACGAGCAGTACTTC